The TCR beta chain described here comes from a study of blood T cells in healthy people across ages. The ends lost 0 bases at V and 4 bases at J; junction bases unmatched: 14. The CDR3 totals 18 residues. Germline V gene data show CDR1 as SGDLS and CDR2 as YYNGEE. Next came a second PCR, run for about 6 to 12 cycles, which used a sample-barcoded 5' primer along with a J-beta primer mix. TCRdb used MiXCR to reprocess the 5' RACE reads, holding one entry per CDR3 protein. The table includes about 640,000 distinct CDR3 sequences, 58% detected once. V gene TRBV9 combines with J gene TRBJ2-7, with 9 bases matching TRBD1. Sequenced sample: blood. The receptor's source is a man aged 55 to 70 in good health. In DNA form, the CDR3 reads TGTGCCAGCAGCGTAGCCCCACCCCAGACAGGGGGGATTTACGAGCAGTACTTC. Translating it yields CASSVAPPQTGGIYEQYF.